The 5 T cell receptor beta chains in this list originate from one sample, sequenced in a study of memory CD4+ T cells and cytomegalovirus serostatus. Single viable CD3+CD4+CD8-CD45RO+ cells were sorted as the memory CD4+ T cells. Some clones are missing from TCRdb's copy, which holds only in-frame ones; the method was immunoSEQ multiplex PCR. The sample consists of approximately 61,000 clones, around 86% of them appearing once. The sample comprised memory CD4+ T cells from blood. These receptors were taken from an adult in good health and CMV-seronegative.

The rearrangement uses TRBV28 and TRBJ1-1, with 9 bases matching TRBD1. This CDR3 contains 16 residues. J was trimmed by 2 bases and V by 1 base; bases with no gene match: 5. Germline V lookup: CDR1 MDHEN, CDR2 SYDVKM. This chain's CDR3 is CASSLLPGQGNTEAFF. In DNA, the CDR3 is TGTGCCAGCAGTTTATTACCGGGACAGGGAAACACTGAAGCTTTCTTT.

The chain recombines TRBV29-1 with TRBJ1-1; possibly TRBD1 for D (6 bases). The CDR3 has 15 amino acids. Germline-derived CDR1 and CDR2 are SQVTM and ANQGSEA. Deletions cut 4 bases from V and 5 bases from J, with 20 bases between. DNA for the CDR3: TGCAGCGTTGGTGGGATGCGGGGGGCGCTGACTGAAGCTTTCTTT. It specifies CSVGGMRGALTEAFF.

The V call is TRBV6-5, the J call TRBJ1-2; the D gene is possibly TRBD1 (5 bases). V was shortened by 2 bases and J by 6 bases, with 16 bases between the two germline ends. The CDR3 length is 15 residues. Looked up from germline, CDR1 is MNHEY and CDR2 is SVGAGI. This CDR3 is CASSYRTPGKDGYTF. DNA of the CDR3: TGTGCCAGCAGTTACCGCACCCCAGGGAAGGATGGCTACACCTTC.

This chain uses TRBV4-2 with TRBJ1-5; D is undetermined. The V and J ends lost 3 bases and 1 base respectively, with 10 bases between them. The CDR3 consists of 15 residues. Germline assignment: CDR1 LGHNA and CDR2 YNFKEQ. The CDR3 sequence is CASSHRDLSNQPQHF. The CDR3 DNA sequence: TGTGCCAGCAGCCACAGAGACCTAAGCAATCAGCCCCAGCATTTT.

The chain is built from TRBV7-8 and TRBJ1-2, with a weak D call TRBD1 (5 bases). Trimming left V 5 bases short and J 5 bases short, with 9 bases between. The length of the CDR3 is 12 residues. Germline V gives CDR1 SGHVS, CDR2 FQNEAQ. CDR3 region: CASSPGGYGYTF. In DNA, the CDR3 is TGTGCCAGCAGCCCGGGGGGGTATGGCTACACCTTC.